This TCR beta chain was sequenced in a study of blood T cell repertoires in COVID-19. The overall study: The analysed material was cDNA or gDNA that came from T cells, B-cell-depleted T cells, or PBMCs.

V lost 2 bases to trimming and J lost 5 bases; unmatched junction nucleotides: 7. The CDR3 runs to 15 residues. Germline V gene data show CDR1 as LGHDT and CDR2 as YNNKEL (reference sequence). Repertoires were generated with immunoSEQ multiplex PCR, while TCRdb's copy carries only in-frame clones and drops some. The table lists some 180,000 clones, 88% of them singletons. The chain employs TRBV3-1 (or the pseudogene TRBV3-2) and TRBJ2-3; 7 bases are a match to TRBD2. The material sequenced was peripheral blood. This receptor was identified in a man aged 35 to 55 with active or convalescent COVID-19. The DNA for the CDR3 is TGTGCCAGCAGCCAATCGGGCGGGAGAAGAGATACGCAGTATTTT. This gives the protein CASSQSGGRRDTQYF.